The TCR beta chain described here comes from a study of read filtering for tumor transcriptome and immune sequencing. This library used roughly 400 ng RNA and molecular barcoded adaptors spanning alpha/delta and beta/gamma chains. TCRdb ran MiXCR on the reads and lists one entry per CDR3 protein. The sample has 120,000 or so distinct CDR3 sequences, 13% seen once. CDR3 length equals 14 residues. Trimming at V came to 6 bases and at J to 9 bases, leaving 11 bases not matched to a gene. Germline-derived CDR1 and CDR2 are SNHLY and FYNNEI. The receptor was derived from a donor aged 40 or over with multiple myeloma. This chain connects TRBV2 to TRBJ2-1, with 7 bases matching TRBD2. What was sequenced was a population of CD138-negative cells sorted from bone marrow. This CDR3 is CASRSGGGPPEQFF. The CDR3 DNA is TGTGCCAGCAGGAGCGGCGGGGGACCCCCTGAGCAGTTCTTC. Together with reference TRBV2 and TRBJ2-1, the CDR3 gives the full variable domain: EPEVTQTPSHQVTQMGQEVILRCVPISNHLYFYWYRQILGQKVEFLVSFYNNEISEKSEIFDDQFSVERPDGSNFTLKIRSTKLEDSAMYFCASRSGGGPPEQFFGPGTRLTVL.